This T cell receptor (beta chain) came from a study of T cells expressing NK-cell markers. Across the whole study: The study sequenced eight donors, seven HCMV-seropositive and one seronegative.

TCR beta libraries carry UMIs added by 5'RACE template switching. TCRdb re-called the 5' RACE reads, yielding one record per CDR3 amino acid sequence without DNA. Its listing shows some 140,000 distinct CDR3 sequences. CDR1 and CDR2 (germline): LNHDA, SQIVND (reference sequence). The CDR3 totals 15 residues. This rearrangement joins TRBV19 to TRBJ2-1; TCRdb reports TRBD1, a call that lacks DNA to check it against. This sequence was found in a woman between 50 and 59 years old in good health. Sequences were obtained from blood T cells: a sorted CD56 or NKG2C T cell subset, CD4+ or CD8+ T cells, or bulk PBMC T cells (not recorded which). CDR3 region: CASSIIQAPGNEQFF. The full variable domain, in which reference TRBV19 and TRBJ2-1 provide the parts outside the CDR3, is DGGITQSPKYLFRKEGQNVTLSCEQNLNHDAMYWYRQDPGQGLRLIYYSQIVNDFQKGDIAEGYSVSREKKESFPLTVTSAQKNPTAFYLCASSIIQAPGNEQFFGPGTRLTVL.